This T cell receptor (beta chain) came from a study of blood T cell repertoires in COVID-19. Participant-reported clinical history was the basis for cohort assignment. In Cohort 3, a recovered donor had either two negative PCRs, clearance, or symptom resolution. The table came from immunoSEQ multiplex PCR; TCRdb's copy has only in-frame clones and leaves some out. The sample gives roughly 400,000 clones, 80% to 90% of which show up once; 0.95% to 1.2% is in the top ten. This receptor was identified in a young man who had recovered from COVID-19. The specimen was PBMCs or T cells enriched from blood (not recorded which).

The CDR3 here is CASRGHPLNLFF. The DNA of the CDR3 is TGTGCCAGCAGGGGACACCCATTGAATCTGTTTTTT. V is TRBV27 and J is TRBJ1-4, with a weak D call TRBD1 (6 bases). Trimming removed 6 bases at V and 14 bases at J, with 16 bases between. Germline V gene sequence: CDR1 MNHEY, CDR2 SMNVEV (reference sequence). This CDR3 is 12 amino acids long.